What follows are 21 T cell receptor beta chains derived from one specimen sequenced in a study of vaccination effects on CD4 cells after COVID-19. The antigens of these receptors remain unknown. Some clones are missing from TCRdb's copy, which holds only in-frame ones; the method was immunoSEQ multiplex PCR. The sample consists of roughly 63,000 clones, about 78% of them appearing once. Viral peptide pools were used in the ViraFEST assay to expand antigen-specific CD4+ T cells, and sequencing came afterward. Isolation of CD4+ T cells took place after less than twelve days of culture. Each participant received a vaccine that was either BNT162b2 or mRNA-1273, given as two doses. Sequencing used CD4+ T cells from PBMCs cultured with HCoV-OC43 spike peptides, obtained after COVID-19 vaccination. Subset: HCoV-OC43 spike overlapping peptide pool stimulation. The source is a human donor who received a COVID-19 vaccine.

The gene calls are TRBV5-1 and TRBJ1-5; TRBD1 matches 7 bases. Trimming at V came to 4 bases and at J to 0 bases, leaving 4 bases not matched to a gene. Germline loops: CDR1 SGHRS, CDR2 YFSETQ. The CDR3 contains 15 residues. CDR3 region: CASSVTGNSNQPQHF. The CDR3 DNA sequence: TGCGCCAGCAGCGTGACAGGGAATAGCAATCAGCCCCAGCATTTT.

The rearrangement links TRBV19 to TRBJ1-5; 7 nucleotides match TRBD1. From germline, CDR1 is LNHDA and CDR2 SQIVND (reference sequence). V lost 4 bases and J lost 0; bases outside the gene matches: 3. CDR3 length equals 15 residues. Here the CDR3 reads CASSRTGLSNQPQHF. The CDR3 DNA follows: TGTGCCAGTAGTAGGACAGGTCTTAGCAATCAGCCCCAGCATTTT.

This clone was seen once. The genes are TRBV5-6 and TRBJ1-1; 11 bases map to TRBD1. Germline CDR1 and CDR2: SGHDT and YYEEEE. The CDR3 covers 15 residues. V was pared by 4 bases and J by 0 bases, with 2 bases of the junction left unmatched. The CDR3 reads CASSGQGALNTEAFF. Here the CDR3 DNA reads TGTGCCAGCAGCGGACAGGGGGCCCTGAACACTGAAGCTTTCTTT.

This clone was recorded only once. CDR3 in DNA: TGTGCCAGCAGCTTCCGGGACAGGGGGCGCGTAGAGCAGTTCTTC. Protein product: CASSFRDRGRVEQFF. The chain couples TRBV13 to TRBJ2-1; 12 nucleotides match TRBD1. The CDR3 totals 15 residues. Trimming took 3 bases from V and 10 from J; bases not matched to a gene: 7. In germline, CDR1 is PRHDT, CDR2 FYEKMQ (reference sequence).

This sequence joins TRBV3-1 (or the pseudogene TRBV3-2) and TRBJ1-1, with unresolved D. Per the germline V gene, CDR1 is LGHDT and CDR2 is YNNKEL (reference sequence). This CDR3 comprises 14 residues. Between the trimmed V and J ends, which lost 4 bases and 1 base, there was a span of 10 bases. The DNA for the CDR3 is TGTGCCAGCAGCCGATTGCGGCAGAACACTGAAGCTTTCTTT. Translation gives CASSRLRQNTEAFF.

The V and J genes are TRBV24-1 and TRBJ2-4, with D possibly TRBD1 on 6 matching bases. The V and J ends lost 6 bases and 0 bases respectively, with 11 bases between them. This CDR3 region has 15 residues. Germline V gene lookup returns CDR1 KGHDR and CDR2 SFDVKD. The CDR3 bases are TGTGCCACCAGTTCCCCACAGGGAGCCAAAAACATTCAGTACTTC. Translating gives CATSSPQGAKNIQYF.

The chain uses TRBV30 and TRBJ2-5, with D perhaps being TRBD1 or TRBD2 (5 bases each). CDR3 length equals 14 residues. Germline CDR1 reads GTSNPN; CDR2 reads SVGIG (reference sequence). Trimming left V 2 bases short and J 7 bases short, with 17 bases between. The CDR3: CAWSSAGIEGTQYF. CDR3 DNA: TGTGCCTGGAGTAGCGCAGGGATAGAGGGGACCCAGTACTTC.

This chain joins TRBV5-5 and TRBJ2-5, with 8 bases fitting TRBD1. Germline values: CDR1 SGHKS, CDR2 YYEKEE (reference sequence). V was pared by 4 bases and J by 3 bases, with 8 bases of the junction left unmatched. CDR3 length: 15 amino acids. CDR3 in DNA: TGTGCCAGCAGCGGCGGACAGGGCGTTAAAGAGACCCAGTACTTC. Translating gives CASSGGQGVKETQYF.

The CDR3 loop reads CASSQATSGELLEAFF. The CDR3 DNA reads as TGCGCCAGCAGCCAAGCGACCTCAGGGGAACTGCTTGAAGCTTTCTTT. The gene calls are TRBV4-3 and TRBJ1-1, with D perhaps TRBD1 (6 bases). V was cut by 1 base and J by 7 bases, with 19 bases left in between. This CDR3 region has 16 residues. Germline CDR1 is LGHNA and CDR2 is YSLEER.

This clone was seen once. The V call is TRBV25-1, the J call TRBJ2-1; 10 nucleotides match TRBD1. CDR1 MGHDK and CDR2 SYGVNS come from the germline V gene. The V and J ends lost 1 base and 4 bases, in that order; junction bases with no gene match: 4. The CDR3 spans 16 residues. This CDR3 is CASSESGTGAYNEQFF. The CDR3 DNA is TGTGCCAGCAGTGAATCCGGGACAGGGGCTTACAATGAGCAGTTCTTC.

The chain combines TRBV6-6 with TRBJ2-1; tentative D call: TRBD1 (6 bases). CDR3 length: 13 residues. CDR1 MNHNY and CDR2 SVGAGI come from the germline V gene (reference sequence). V dropped 0 bases and J dropped 10 bases, with 10 bases sitting between them. The CDR3 loop is CASSYSGAQEQFF. The CDR3 DNA reads as TGTGCCAGCAGTTACTCGGGGGCGCAGGAGCAGTTCTTC.

The V gene is TRBV25-1, the J gene TRBJ2-3; weak D call: TRBD2 (6 bases). Trimming left V 3 bases short and J 4 bases short, with 11 bases between. Germline V gene sequence: CDR1 MGHDK, CDR2 SYGVNS. The CDR3 totals 14 residues. The CDR3 reads CASSESGSADTQYF. CDR3 DNA: TGTGCCAGCAGTGAGTCCGGGAGCGCAGATACGCAGTATTTT.

The chain joins TRBV10-2 to TRBJ2-2; 7 nucleotides line up with TRBD2. With V trimmed by 7 bases and J by 0 bases, 5 bases remained unmatched. This CDR3 is 15 amino acids long. From germline, CDR1 is WSHSY and CDR2 SAAADI. This CDR3 reads CASTHGLANTGELFF. The CDR3 DNA follows: TGCGCCAGCACCCATGGACTAGCGAACACCGGGGAGCTGTTTTTT.

The V call is TRBV7-3, the J call TRBJ2-3; TRBD2 is a possible D gene (6 bases). CDR1 and CDR2 from the germline V gene are SGHTA and FQGTGA. This CDR3 comprises 16 residues. Trimming pared 1 base from V and 3 bases from J, leaving 14 bases between. CDR3 bases: TGTGCCAGCAGCTTAATGGGACTGCCTGGGACAGATACGCAGTATTTT. This sequence encodes CASSLMGLPGTDTQYF.

The chain is built from TRBV9 and TRBJ2-1; D not resolved. This CDR3 comprises 14 residues. CDR1 and CDR2 (germline): SGDLS, YYNGEE. V was clipped by 4 bases and J by 5 bases, with 13 bases between them. This chain's CDR3 is CASSTRAQNNEQFF. The CDR3 coding sequence is TGTGCCAGCAGCACAAGGGCCCAAAACAATGAGCAGTTCTTC.

The chain is built from TRBV12-3 or TRBV12-4 and TRBJ2-7; the match to TRBD2 covers 8 bases. This CDR3 contains 13 residues. The CDR3 nucleotides are TGTGCCAGCAGTGTAGCGGGGCCGTACGAGCAGTACGTC. Its protein product is CASSVAGPYEQYV.

The V call is TRBV6-1, the J call TRBJ2-2, with 9 positions matching TRBD1. The length of the CDR3 is 16 residues. V lost 3 bases to trimming and J lost 6 bases; unmatched junction nucleotides: 8. Germline lookup yields CDR1 MNHNS and CDR2 SASEGT. The CDR3 DNA reads as TGTGCCAGCAGTGACACAGGGGGCCGATTATCCGGGGAGCTGTTTTTT. This encodes CASSDTGGRLSGELFF.

This chain links TRBV28 with TRBJ1-6; D is unclear. This CDR3 has 15 residues. Germline CDR1 reads MDHEN; CDR2 reads SYDVKM. V lost 7 bases and J lost 2, with 12 bases in between. The DNA of the CDR3 is TGTGCCAGCAATCCCTCGGACGCCTATAATTCACCCCTCCACTTT. Amino acids: CASNPSDAYNSPLHF.

CDR3 sequence reads: CASSGGGGHGETQYF. DNA for the CDR3: TGTGCCAGCAGTGGGGGAGGGGGGCACGGGGAGACCCAGTACTTC. The chain has TRBV2 and TRBJ2-5, with D possibly TRBD2 on 7 matching bases. Germline assignment: CDR1 SNHLY and CDR2 FYNNEI. This CDR3 contains 15 residues. V gave up 4 bases and J gave up 5 bases, with 17 bases separating them.

The sample holds a few counts of this clone. The chain couples TRBV27 to TRBJ1-3, with no clear D. The V gene lost 3 bases and the J gene lost 4 bases, with 7 bases spanning the gap. CDR1 and CDR2 from the germline V gene are MNHEY and SMNVEV (reference sequence). CDR3 length equals 13 residues. The CDR3 is CASSFIQGNTIYF. Written as DNA, the CDR3 is TGTGCCAGCAGTTTTATACAGGGAAACACCATATATTTT.

The V and J genes are TRBV7-2 and TRBJ2-2, with unresolved D. Germline CDR1 SGHTA, CDR2 FQGNSA. CDR3 size: 12 residues. The V gene lost 5 bases and the J gene lost 7 bases, with 8 bases spanning the gap. CDR3 nucleotides: TGTGCCAGCAGCCCCTACGGCGGGGAGCTGTTTTTT. The encoded protein is CASSPYGGELFF.